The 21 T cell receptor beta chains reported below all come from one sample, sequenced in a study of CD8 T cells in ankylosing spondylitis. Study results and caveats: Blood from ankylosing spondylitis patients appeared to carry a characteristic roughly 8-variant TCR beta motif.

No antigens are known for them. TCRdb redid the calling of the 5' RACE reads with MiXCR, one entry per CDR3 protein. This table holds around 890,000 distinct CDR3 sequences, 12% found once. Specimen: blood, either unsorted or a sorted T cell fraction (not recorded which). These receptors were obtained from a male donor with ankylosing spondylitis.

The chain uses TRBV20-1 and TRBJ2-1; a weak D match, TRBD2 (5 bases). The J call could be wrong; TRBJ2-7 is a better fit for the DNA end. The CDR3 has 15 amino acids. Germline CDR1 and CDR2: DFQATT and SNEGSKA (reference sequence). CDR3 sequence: CSARGAGGASNEQYF. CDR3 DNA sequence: TGCAGTGCTAGGGGCGCGGGCGGTGCGTCGAATGAGCAGTACTTC.

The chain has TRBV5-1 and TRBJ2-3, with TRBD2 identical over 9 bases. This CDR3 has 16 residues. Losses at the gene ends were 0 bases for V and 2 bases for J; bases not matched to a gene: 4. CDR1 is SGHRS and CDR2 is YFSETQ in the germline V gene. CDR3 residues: CASSLGERGATDTQYF. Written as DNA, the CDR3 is TGCGCCAGCAGCTTGGGAGAGCGGGGGGCCACAGATACGCAGTATTTT.

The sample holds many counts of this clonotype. Here the CDR3 reads CSARDDRGTYEQYF. In nucleotides, the CDR3 is TGCAGTGCTAGGGACGACAGGGGGACCTACGAGCAGTACTTC. This chain connects TRBV20-1 to TRBJ2-7; TRBD1 agrees at 9 bases. With 3 bases clipped from V and 2 bases from J, the junction kept 5 bases outside the gene matches. Germline V lookup: CDR1 DFQATT, CDR2 SNEGSKA (reference sequence). The CDR3 is 14 amino acids.

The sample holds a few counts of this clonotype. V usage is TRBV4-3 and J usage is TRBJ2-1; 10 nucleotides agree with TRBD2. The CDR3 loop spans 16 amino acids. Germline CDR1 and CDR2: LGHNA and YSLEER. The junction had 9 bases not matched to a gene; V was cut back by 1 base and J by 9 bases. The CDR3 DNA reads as TGCGCCAGCAGCCAAGGGGACCTAGCGGGGGTGGGTGAGCAGTTCTTC. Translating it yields CASSQGDLAGVGEQFF.

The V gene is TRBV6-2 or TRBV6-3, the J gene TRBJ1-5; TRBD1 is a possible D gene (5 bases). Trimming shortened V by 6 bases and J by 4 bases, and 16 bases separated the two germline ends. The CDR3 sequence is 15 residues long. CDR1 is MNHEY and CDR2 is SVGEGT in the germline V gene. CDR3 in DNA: TGTGCCAGCAGCCCCCGAGGGGACCGGAATCAGCCCCAGCATTTT. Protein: CASSPRGDRNQPQHF.

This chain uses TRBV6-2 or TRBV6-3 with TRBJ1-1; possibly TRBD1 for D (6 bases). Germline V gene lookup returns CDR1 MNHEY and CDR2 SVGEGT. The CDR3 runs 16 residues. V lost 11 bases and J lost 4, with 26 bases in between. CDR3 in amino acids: CASRRGAYGFGTEAFF. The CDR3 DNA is TGTGCCTCGAGGCGGGGGGCTTACGGTTTCGGCACTGAAGCTTTCTTT.

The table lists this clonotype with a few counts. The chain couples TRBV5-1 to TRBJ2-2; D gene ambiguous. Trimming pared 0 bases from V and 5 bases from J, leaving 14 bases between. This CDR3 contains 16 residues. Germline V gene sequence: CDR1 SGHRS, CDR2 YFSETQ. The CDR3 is CASSLGPQAATGELFF. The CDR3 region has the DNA TGCGCCAGCAGCTTGGGCCCGCAGGCGGCGACCGGGGAGCTGTTTTTT.

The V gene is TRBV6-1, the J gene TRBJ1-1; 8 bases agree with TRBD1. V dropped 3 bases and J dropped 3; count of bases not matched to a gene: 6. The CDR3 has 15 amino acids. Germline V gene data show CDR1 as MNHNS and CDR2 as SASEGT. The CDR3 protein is CASSDPTGDYTEAFF. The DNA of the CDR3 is TGTGCCAGCAGTGACCCGACAGGGGATTACACTGAAGCTTTCTTT.

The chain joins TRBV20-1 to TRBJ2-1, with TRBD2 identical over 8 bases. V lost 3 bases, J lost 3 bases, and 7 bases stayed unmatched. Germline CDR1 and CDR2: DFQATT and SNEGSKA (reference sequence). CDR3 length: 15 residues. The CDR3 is CSASVKAGVYNEQFF. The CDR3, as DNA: TGCAGTGCTAGCGTAAAAGCGGGAGTCTACAATGAGCAGTTCTTC.

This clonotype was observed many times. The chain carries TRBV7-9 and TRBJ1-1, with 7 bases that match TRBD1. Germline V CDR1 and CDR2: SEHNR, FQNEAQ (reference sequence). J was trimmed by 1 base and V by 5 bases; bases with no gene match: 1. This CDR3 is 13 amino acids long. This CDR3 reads CASSPGGNTEAFF. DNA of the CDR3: TGTGCCAGCAGCCCAGGGGGGAACACTGAAGCTTTCTTT.

CDR3 protein: CASSAHVSDTQYF. DNA of the CDR3: TGTGCCAGCAGCGCCCATGTGTCAGATACGCAGTATTTT. The rearrangement joins TRBV9 to TRBJ2-3; D gene ambiguous. Germline V gene data show CDR1 as SGDLS and CDR2 as YYNGEE. V dropped 3 bases and J dropped 4 bases, with 9 bases sitting between them. This CDR3 has 13 amino acids.

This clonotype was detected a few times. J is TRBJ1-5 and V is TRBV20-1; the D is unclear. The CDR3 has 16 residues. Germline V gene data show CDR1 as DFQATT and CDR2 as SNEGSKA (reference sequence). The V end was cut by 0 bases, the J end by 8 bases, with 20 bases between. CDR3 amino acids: CSARDSWQEKGEPQHF. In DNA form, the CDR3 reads TGCAGTGCTAGAGATAGTTGGCAGGAGAAAGGAGAGCCCCAGCATTTT.

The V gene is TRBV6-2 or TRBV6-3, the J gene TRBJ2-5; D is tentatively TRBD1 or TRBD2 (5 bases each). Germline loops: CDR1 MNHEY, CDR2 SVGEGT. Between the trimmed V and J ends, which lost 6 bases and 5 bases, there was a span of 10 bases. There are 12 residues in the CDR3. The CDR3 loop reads CASRSGTETQYF. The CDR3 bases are TGTGCCAGCAGGTCGGGGACGGAGACCCAGTACTTC.

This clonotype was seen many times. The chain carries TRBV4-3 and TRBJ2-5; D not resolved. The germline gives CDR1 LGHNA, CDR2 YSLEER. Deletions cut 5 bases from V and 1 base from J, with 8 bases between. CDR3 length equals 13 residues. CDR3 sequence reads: CASSSSPQETQYF. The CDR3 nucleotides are TGCGCCAGCAGCTCCAGTCCCCAAGAGACCCAGTACTTC.

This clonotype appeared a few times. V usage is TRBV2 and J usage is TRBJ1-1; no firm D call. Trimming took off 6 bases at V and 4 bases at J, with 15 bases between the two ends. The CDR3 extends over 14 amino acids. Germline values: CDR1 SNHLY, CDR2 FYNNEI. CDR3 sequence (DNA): TGTGCCAGCAGAGGAAGTGCGGGGTCCACTGAAGCTTTCTTT. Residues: CASRGSAGSTEAFF.

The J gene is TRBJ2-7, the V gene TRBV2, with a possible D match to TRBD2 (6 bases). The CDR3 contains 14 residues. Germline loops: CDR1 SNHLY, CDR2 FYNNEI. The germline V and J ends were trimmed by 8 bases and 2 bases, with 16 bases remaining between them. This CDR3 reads CASRAGRGAYEQYF. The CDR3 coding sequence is TGTGCCAGCCGGGCGGGAAGAGGGGCCTACGAGCAGTACTTC.

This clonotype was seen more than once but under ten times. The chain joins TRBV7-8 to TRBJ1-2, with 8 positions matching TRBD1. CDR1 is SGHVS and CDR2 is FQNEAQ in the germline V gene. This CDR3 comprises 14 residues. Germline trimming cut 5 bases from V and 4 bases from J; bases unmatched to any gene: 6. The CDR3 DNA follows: TGTGCCAGCAGCAAGGACAGGGATAGCTATGGCTACACCTTC. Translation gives CASSKDRDSYGYTF.

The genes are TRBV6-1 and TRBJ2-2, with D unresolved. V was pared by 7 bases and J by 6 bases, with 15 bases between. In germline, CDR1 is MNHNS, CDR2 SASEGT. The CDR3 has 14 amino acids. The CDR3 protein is CASTTGRWAGELFF. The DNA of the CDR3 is TGTGCCAGCACCACCGGACGGTGGGCCGGGGAGCTGTTTTTT.

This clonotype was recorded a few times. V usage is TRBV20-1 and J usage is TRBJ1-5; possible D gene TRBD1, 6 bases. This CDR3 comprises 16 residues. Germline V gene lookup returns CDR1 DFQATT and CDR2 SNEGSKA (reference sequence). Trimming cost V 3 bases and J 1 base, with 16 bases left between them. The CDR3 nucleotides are TGCAGTGCTAGGCCTCAGGGGCGCCGGAGCAATCAGCCCCAGCATTTT. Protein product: CSARPQGRRSNQPQHF.

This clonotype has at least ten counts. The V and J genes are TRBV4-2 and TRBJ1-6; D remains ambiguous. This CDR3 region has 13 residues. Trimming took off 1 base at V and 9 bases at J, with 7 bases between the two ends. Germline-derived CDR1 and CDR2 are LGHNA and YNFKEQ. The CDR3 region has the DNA TGTGCCAGCAGCCAAGGGATAGGTTCACCCCTCCACTTT. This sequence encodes CASSQGIGSPLHF.

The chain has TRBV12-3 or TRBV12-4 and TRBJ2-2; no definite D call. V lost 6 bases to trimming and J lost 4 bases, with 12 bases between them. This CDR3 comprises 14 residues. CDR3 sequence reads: CASRPGRSTGELFF. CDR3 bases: TGTGCCAGCAGGCCAGGACGGAGCACCGGGGAGCTGTTTTTT.